The entry below gives a single T cell receptor beta chain sequence along with its context. The antigen is not known. This sample stems from a study of CXCR3-negative and CXCR3-positive naive CD8 T cells. Regarding the study as a whole: Relative to CXCR3-negative naive cells, CXCR3-positive naive cells had more hydrophobic TRB CDR3s. Diversity in memory CD8+ cells fell much lower than the comparably high levels seen in both naive subsets.

CD8+ T cell subsets were each sorted in triplicate, over 250,000 cells apiece. Naive cells were sorted as CD45RO-, CCR7+, CD27+ and CD95-. This CDR3 region has 13 residues. Per germline, CDR1 SGHNT and CDR2 YYREEE (reference sequence). Via 5' RACE with UMI labels, TRB cDNA libraries were prepared. Using the 5' RACE reads, TCRdb records one entry per CDR3 protein without DNA. The sample spans around 150,000 distinct CDR3 sequences; the ten largest clones claim around 0.44%. The clonotype comes from a human donor in good health. Some clones in this sample may be carry-over from other donors' samples. Specimen: naive CXCR3+ CD8+ T cells from blood. Sample subset: CD45RO-CCR7+CD27+CD95- naive CD8+ T cells expressing CXCR3 (TNR3+). This chain connects TRBV5-4 to TRBJ2-1; TCRdb's D call, TRBD2, is unchecked because there is no DNA. CDR3 region: CASSKSSYNEQFF. Variable domain in full (rest from reference TRBV5-4 and TRBJ2-1): ETGVTQSPTHLIKTRGQQVTLRCSSQSGHNTVSWYQQALGQGPQFIFQYYREEENGRGNFPPRFSGLQFPNYSSELNVNALELDDSALYLCASSKSSYNEQFFGPGTRLTVL.